This is a list of T cell receptor beta chains from one sample in a study of T cell repertoires in cytomegalovirus infection. One entry per CDR3 protein, called by TCRdb with MiXCR from the reads. The sample lists some 300,000 distinct CDR3 sequences; around 13% were seen once. Sequencing was carried out using PBMCs. These receptors all stem from a human donor in good health (CMV status not recorded). Some clones in this sample may be carry-over from other donors' samples. Both conserved end residues are part of each CDR3. A D gene is named only where the DNA matches it firmly. For some rows the clone size is stated as once, few or many, or as a class when expanded; others skip it.

V	J	size	D	CDR3	DNA
TRBV7-9	TRBJ1-5	NA	NA	CASSPQGIEPQHF	TGTGCCAGCAGCCCCCAGGGGATTGAGCCCCAGCATTTT
TRBV7-8	TRBJ2-7	many	TRBD2	CASSETSGRLAAEQYF	TGTGCCAGCAGCGAAACTAGCGGGAGGCTCGCGGCGGAGCAGTACTTC
TRBV9	TRBJ2-7	few	NA	CASSVAGTTYEQYF	TGTGCCAGCAGCGTAGCAGGGACGACCTACGAGCAGTACTTC
TRBV20-1	TRBJ2-7	NA	TRBD1	CSARDLRGTGRSYEQYF	TGCAGTGCTAGAGATCTCCGGGGGACAGGGAGAAGCTACGAGCAGTACTTC
TRBV12-3/TRBV12-4	TRBJ1-1	few	NA	CASSLGLEGTEAFF	TGTGCCAGCAGTTTAGGCCTCGAGGGCACTGAAGCTTTCTTT
TRBV7-7	TRBJ2-5	NA	NA	CASSPAEGGTQYF	TGTGCCAGCAGCCCGGCCGAGGGGGGGACCCAGTACTTC
TRBV2	TRBJ2-5	few	NA	CASSELAAQETQYF	TGTGCCAGCAGTGAACTAGCAGCACAAGAGACCCAGTACTTC
TRBV11-2	TRBJ2-5	few	TRBD1	CASSLGDRGLETQYF	TGTGCCAGCAGCTTGGGGGACAGGGGGCTGGAGACCCAGTACTTC
TRBV4-2	TRBJ2-5	few	NA	CASSQEIDRPYQETQYF	TGTGCCAGCAGCCAAGAGATCGACAGGCCGTACCAAGAGACCCAGTACTTC
TRBV20-1	TRBJ1-1	NA	TRBD1	CTRGGSGEAFF	TGCACCAGGGGGGGGTCTGGCGAAGCTTTCTTT
TRBV6-5	TRBJ2-1	few	TRBD2	CASRALSGSFYVDEQFF	TGTGCCAGCAGGGCACTTAGCGGGAGCTTTTATGTCGATGAGCAGTTCTTC
TRBV5-6	TRBJ2-1	NA	NA	CASSWTRDPYNEQFF	TGTGCCAGCAGTTGGACACGCGATCCCTACAATGAGCAGTTCTTC
TRBV3-1	TRBJ2-7	NA	TRBD1	CASSPTGNEQYF	TGTGCCAGCAGCCCGACAGGGAACGAGCAGTACTTC
TRBV28	TRBJ2-5	few	NA	CASSPLGQNWETQYF	TGTGCCAGCAGTCCACTTGGACAGAATTGGGAGACCCAGTACTTC
TRBV7-2	TRBJ2-1	many	TRBD2	CASSLPSGPDNEQFF	TGTGCCAGCAGCCTACCTAGCGGGCCTGACAATGAGCAGTTCTTC
TRBV7-2	TRBJ2-6	many	NA	CASSLRGSGANVLTF	TGTGCCAGCAGCTTACGGGGGTCTGGGGCCAACGTCCTGACTTTC
TRBV4-1	TRBJ1-3	NA	NA	CASSQEGLKDSGNTIYF	TGCGCCAGCAGCCAAGAGGGGCTTAAGGACTCTGGAAACACCATATATTTT
TRBV7-2	TRBJ2-1	many	NA	CASSFLAGDEQFF	TGTGCCAGCAGCTTCTTAGCCGGGGATGAGCAGTTCTTC
TRBV29-1	TRBJ2-3	NA	TRBD2	CSVEIPSGRSDTQYF	TGCAGCGTTGAAATCCCCAGCGGGAGGTCAGATACGCAGTATTTT
TRBV9	TRBJ1-4	many	NA	CASSAEGVGEKLFF	TGTGCCAGCAGCGCCGAGGGGGTAGGCGAAAAACTGTTTTTT
TRBV2	TRBJ2-1	many	NA	CASRADSYNEQFF	TGTGCCAGCAGAGCTGACAGCTACAATGAGCAGTTCTTC
TRBV28	TRBJ1-5	NA	NA	CASSSQTDYQPQHF	TGTGCCAGCAGTTCCCAGACAGATTATCAGCCCCAGCATTTT
TRBV7-9	TRBJ1-2	NA	TRBD1	CASSSLPGQGSANYGYTF	TGTGCCAGCAGCTCTCTCCCGGGACAGGGCTCCGCTAACTATGGCTACACCTTC
TRBV5-1	TRBJ1-4	many	NA	CASSLDRDIRFF	TGCGCCAGCAGCTTGGACCGGGACATTCGCTTTTTT
TRBV7-2	TRBJ1-1	many	NA	CASSSYSNTEAFF	TGTGCCAGCAGCTCCTATTCGAACACTGAAGCTTTCTTT
TRBV7-2	TRBJ2-7	many	TRBD2	CASSYNGAGVSSYEQYF	TGTGCCAGCAGCTACAACGGAGCGGGAGTATCCTCCTACGAGCAGTACTTC
TRBV7-9	TRBJ1-1	NA	NA	CASRRGGTEAFF	TGTGCCAGCAGACGGGGAGGAACTGAAGCTTTCTTT
TRBV20-1	TRBJ1-5	NA	TRBD1	CSAMDRVVGNQPQHF	TGCAGTGCTATGGACAGGGTGGTGGGCAATCAGCCCCAGCATTTT
TRBV20-1	TRBJ1-5	many	NA	CSASGANQPQHF	TGCAGTGCTAGCGGAGCGAATCAGCCCCAGCATTTT
TRBV7-9	TRBJ1-2	NA	NA	CASSRQRPSGYTF	TGTGCCAGCAGCAGACAGAGACCCTCCGGCTACACCTTC
TRBV2	TRBJ1-5	few	NA	CASRLYLLSNQPQHF	TGTGCCAGCAGATTATACCTTCTGAGCAATCAGCCCCAGCATTTT
TRBV20-1	TRBJ2-2	many	NA	CSARDRGGTGELFF	TGCAGTGCTAGAGATCGGGGCGGCACCGGGGAGCTGTTTTTT
TRBV29-1	TRBJ2-1	NA	TRBD2	CSAGGGSGSRNEQFF	TGCAGCGCCGGCGGGGGTAGCGGGAGCCGGAATGAGCAGTTCTTC
TRBV28	TRBJ2-7	many	NA	CASRLTGPSYEQYF	TGTGCCAGCAGGCTGACAGGTCCCTCCTACGAGCAGTACTTC
TRBV27	TRBJ1-1	once	NA	CASSYTVFTNTEAFF	TGTGCCAGCAGTTACACCGTATTTACTAACACTGAAGCTTTCTTT
TRBV11-2	TRBJ2-7	few	TRBD1	CASSRGSGQAGYEQYF	TGTGCCAGCAGCCGCGGCTCCGGACAGGCAGGATACGAGCAGTACTTC